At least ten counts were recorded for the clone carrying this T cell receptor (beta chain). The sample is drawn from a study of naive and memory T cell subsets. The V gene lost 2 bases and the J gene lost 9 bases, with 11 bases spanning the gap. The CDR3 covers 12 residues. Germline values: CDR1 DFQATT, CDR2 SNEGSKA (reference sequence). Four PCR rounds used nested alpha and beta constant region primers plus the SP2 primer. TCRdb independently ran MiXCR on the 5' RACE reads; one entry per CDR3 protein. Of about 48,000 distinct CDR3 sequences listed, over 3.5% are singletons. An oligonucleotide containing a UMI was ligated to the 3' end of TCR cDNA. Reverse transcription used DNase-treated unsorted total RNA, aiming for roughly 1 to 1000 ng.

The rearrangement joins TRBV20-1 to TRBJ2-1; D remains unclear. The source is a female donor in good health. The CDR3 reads CSARPGYIEQFF. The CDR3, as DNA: TGCAGTGCTAGACCTGGTTATATTGAGCAGTTCTTC.